This entry lists 27 T cell receptor beta chains sequenced from one sample in a study of blood T cell repertoires in COVID-19. TCRdb's copy holds only in-frame clones and misses some; the assay was immunoSEQ multiplex PCR. The data hold tens of thousands of clones, with approximately 84% observed a single time. Sequenced input: peripheral blood. These receptors all stem from an older woman in a cohort sampled during active COVID-19.

The chain employs TRBV28 and TRBJ2-1, with 8 bases that match TRBD1. V dropped 5 bases and J dropped 6; count of bases not matched to a gene: 9. This CDR3 is built from 15 residues. The germline CDR1 and CDR2 sequences are MDHEN and SYDVKM. The chain's CDR3 is CASSPGQDVPNEQFF. CDR3 DNA sequence: TGTGCCAGCAGTCCGGGACAGGACGTCCCCAATGAGCAGTTCTTC.

The chain carries TRBV30 and TRBJ1-1; D uncertain. The CDR3 consists of 13 residues. Trimming took off 2 bases at V and 10 bases at J, with 17 bases between the two ends. Looked up from germline, CDR1 is GTSNPN and CDR2 is SVGIG (reference sequence). The CDR3 region is CAWSIIPEAPAFF. In DNA form, the CDR3 reads TGTGCCTGGAGTATTATCCCGGAGGCCCCAGCTTTCTTT.

This clone came up a few times. This chain links TRBV3-1 (or the pseudogene TRBV3-2) with TRBJ1-5, with 7 bases that match TRBD1. Germline values: CDR1 LGHDT, CDR2 YNNKEL (reference sequence). This CDR3 region has 17 residues. V lost 4 bases to trimming and J lost 3 bases; unmatched junction nucleotides: 12. The CDR3 loop reads CASSPVPLTGSNQPQHF. In DNA, the CDR3 is TGTGCCAGCAGCCCTGTCCCCCTGACAGGGTCCAATCAGCCCCAGCATTTT.

The gene calls are TRBV6-6 and TRBJ2-7; TRBD1 aligns across 7 bases. CDR1 and CDR2 from the germline V gene are MNHNY and SVGAGI (reference sequence). J gave up 9 bases and V 6 bases, and 20 bases lay outside the gene matches. The CDR3 has 16 residues. DNA for the CDR3: TGTGCCAGCAGCGACGGGACCGGACAGGTAAAAAGCGTGCAGTACTTC. This encodes CASSDGTGQVKSVQYF.

The V and J genes are TRBV7-9 and TRBJ2-5; 8 nucleotides agree with TRBD1. Trimming took 0 bases from V and 6 from J; bases not matched to a gene: 6. Germline V gene lookup returns CDR1 SEHNR and CDR2 FQNEAQ (reference sequence). The length of the CDR3 is 15 residues. The CDR3 region has the DNA TGTGCCAGCAGCTTAGCGGACAGGGCGGCTCAGACCCAGTACTTC. It codes for CASSLADRAAQTQYF.

V and J are TRBV18 and TRBJ1-5, with a possible D match to TRBD1 (6 bases). There are 16 residues in the CDR3. The V end was cut by 2 bases, the J end by 0 bases, with 11 bases between. Germline V CDR1 and CDR2: KGHSH, LQKENI. CDR3 bases: TGTGCCAGCTCACCATGGGGGGGCTCTAGCAATCAGCCCCAGCATTTT. Its protein product is CASSPWGGSSNQPQHF.

The chain is built from TRBV15 and TRBJ2-7; D possibly corresponds to TRBD1 (5 bases). Germline assignment: CDR1 LNHNV and CDR2 YYDKDF (reference sequence). V was shortened by 0 bases and J by 2 bases, with 8 bases between the two germline ends. The CDR3 is 14 amino acids. In DNA, the CDR3 is TGTGCCACCAGCAGAGATCCAGGGACCTACGAGCAGTACTTC. Protein product: CATSRDPGTYEQYF.

V usage is TRBV9 and J usage is TRBJ2-5, with TRBD2 matching 9 bases. Germline values: CDR1 SGDLS, CDR2 YYNGEE. V shed 3 bases and J 4 bases; nucleotides not matched to a gene: 10. The CDR3 sequence is 16 residues long. The CDR3 loop reads CASSATQSLAGETQYF. The CDR3 region has the DNA TGTGCCAGCAGCGCAACCCAATCACTAGCGGGAGAGACCCAGTACTTC.

The CDR3 loop is CASSPREGLGAESPLHF. The CDR3 DNA follows: TGTGCCAGCAGCCCCCGGGAGGGGCTAGGGGCGGAATCACCCCTCCACTTT. The chain has TRBV4-2 and TRBJ1-6, with TRBD1 as a possible D gene (5 bases). The CDR3 spans 17 residues. Trimming removed 4 bases from V and 10 bases from J, with 23 bases in between. Germline loops: CDR1 LGHNA, CDR2 YNFKEQ.

The chain couples TRBV10-3 to TRBJ2-1; 13 nucleotides line up with TRBD2. The CDR3 runs 18 residues. V was clipped by 4 bases and J by 2 bases; unmatched bases: 8. CDR1 is ENHRY and CDR2 is SYGVKD in the germline V gene. The CDR3 nucleotides read TGTGCCATCAGTGGGACTAGCGGGAGAAGGAGAACCTACAATGAGCAGTTCTTC. It codes for CAISGTSGRRRTYNEQFF.

The rearrangement uses TRBV30 and TRBJ1-3; D is possibly TRBD1 (5 bases). V shed 1 base and J shed 9 bases, with 10 bases lying between them. The germline V gene has CDR1 GTSNPN and CDR2 SVGIG (reference sequence). This CDR3 comprises 12 residues. The CDR3: CAWSGSGATIYF. The CDR3 DNA is TGTGCCTGGAGTGGGAGTGGGGCCACCATATATTTT.

This clone has a handful of counts. This rearrangement joins TRBV5-6 to TRBJ1-5; a possible D gene is TRBD1 (5 bases). CDR1 and CDR2 from the germline V gene are SGHDT and YYEEEE. V lost 4 bases and J lost 5, with 13 bases in between. CDR3 length equals 14 residues. DNA of the CDR3: TGTGCCAGCAGCCGAGGAGGGGCGGATCAGCCCCAGCATTTT. Residues: CASSRGGADQPQHF.

This clone has a single count. V usage is TRBV24-1 and J usage is TRBJ2-3; 10 bases agree with TRBD2. Germline CDR1 reads KGHDR; CDR2 reads SFDVKD. The CDR3 totals 18 residues. The ends lost 4 bases at V and 5 bases at J; junction bases unmatched: 14. CDR3 loop: CATSDRRATAGGRDTQYF. CDR3 coding DNA: TGTGCCACCAGTGACCGGAGGGCAACAGCGGGAGGGCGAGATACGCAGTATTTT.

A remark on this clone: The DNA is omitted, as the CDR3 cannot be located on it reliably, and the CDR3 follows TCRdb's listing. V gene TRBV7-9 combines with J gene TRBJ2-3; TRBD2 is the table's D call and was not checked against the DNA. Inclusive of both ends, the CDR3 amounts to 16 amino acids. CDR1 and CDR2 from the germline V gene are SEHNR and FQNEAQ (reference sequence). The CDR3 protein is CASSLIRARRAGTQYF.

This clone was observed a handful of times. The chain combines TRBV3-1 (or the pseudogene TRBV3-2) with TRBJ1-2, with 7 bases matching TRBD1. Germline-derived CDR1 and CDR2 are LGHDT and YNNKEL (reference sequence). V dropped 1 base and J dropped 8; count of bases not matched to a gene: 13. The CDR3 is 16 residues long. The CDR3 nucleotides read TGTGCCAGCAGCCAAGGGGGGTGGGACAGTGACTCAGGCTACACCTTC. Translation: CASSQGGWDSDSGYTF.

This rearrangement joins TRBV9 to TRBJ1-5; D is uncertain. The germline V gene has CDR1 SGDLS and CDR2 YYNGEE. V shed 1 base and J shed 0 bases, with 5 bases lying between them. The CDR3 is 14 amino acids. In DNA form, the CDR3 reads TGTGCCAGCAGCGTAAGCCCTAGCAATCAGCCCCAGCATTTT. This codes for CASSVSPSNQPQHF.

The V call is TRBV5-1, the J call TRBJ2-6, with 9 bases fitting TRBD1. The CDR3 has 19 residues. Germline CDR1 is SGHRS and CDR2 is YFSETQ. The V and J ends lost 3 bases and 0 bases, in that order; junction bases with no gene match: 10. The CDR3 nucleotides are TGCGCCAGCAGCTCGGGGACAGGGCCCTCACTCTCTGGGGCCAACGTCCTGACTTTC. It translates to CASSSGTGPSLSGANVLTF.

V is TRBV18 and J is TRBJ2-3, with 10 bases matching TRBD2. The CDR3 extends over 15 amino acids. In germline, CDR1 is KGHSH, CDR2 LQKENI. The V segment lost 3 bases and the J segment 2 bases; nucleotides outside the gene matches: 2. The CDR3 nucleotides read TGTGCCAGCTCACCCGGACTAGCGGCCACAGATACGCAGTATTTT. Translated, it gives CASSPGLAATDTQYF.

The chain links TRBV19 to TRBJ1-5; no clear D gene. V dropped 1 base and J dropped 0 bases, with 13 bases sitting between them. There are 17 residues in the CDR3. Germline CDR1 LNHDA, CDR2 SQIVND (reference sequence). The CDR3 sequence is CASSIVIGIYSNQPQHF. The CDR3 DNA reads as TGTGCCAGTAGTATAGTGATCGGGATCTATAGCAATCAGCCCCAGCATTTT.

This chain connects TRBV18 to TRBJ2-1; 10 nucleotides line up with TRBD2. Germline CDR1 is KGHSH and CDR2 is LQKENI. The CDR3 has 19 amino acids. Trimming at V came to 1 base and at J to 6 bases, leaving 15 bases not matched to a gene. The CDR3 sequence is CASSPRGLADLRGFNEQFF. The CDR3 region has the DNA TGTGCCAGCTCACCACGCGGACTAGCGGACCTACGGGGCTTCAATGAGCAGTTCTTC.

J is TRBJ2-3 and V is TRBV7-8, with D perhaps TRBD2 (5 bases). The CDR3 runs 16 residues. Germline CDR1 is SGHVS and CDR2 is FQNEAQ. With 5 bases removed from V and 6 bases from J, the gap between germline ends came to 21 bases. CDR3 DNA sequence: TGTGCCAGCAGCCCCCGGACTTCCGGGCCCTCGGATACGCAGTATTTT. This encodes CASSPRTSGPSDTQYF.

V is TRBV5-5 and J is TRBJ2-3, with 12 positions matching TRBD2. This CDR3 is built from 16 residues. V trimming: 1 base; J trimming: 4 bases; junction bases outside the gene matches: 4. The germline V gene encodes CDR1 SGHKS and CDR2 YYEKEE (reference sequence). The CDR3 nucleotides read TGTGCCAGCAGCTTGCCTAGCGGGAGGGCGGCAGATACGCAGTATTTT. Translation: CASSLPSGRAADTQYF.

This rearrangement joins TRBV6-6 to TRBJ1-1; TRBD1 agrees at 7 bases. The CDR3 length is 13 residues. Germline CDR1 reads MNHNY; CDR2 reads SVGAGI (reference sequence). Losses at the gene ends were 5 bases for V and 3 bases for J; bases not matched to a gene: 3. This CDR3 reads CASSTGTDTEAFF. The CDR3 DNA reads TGTGCCAGCAGTACCGGGACAGACACTGAAGCTTTCTTT.

This clone showed up just once. This sequence joins TRBV6-5 and TRBJ1-2, with 7 bases lining up with TRBD1. Germline V lookup: CDR1 MNHEY, CDR2 SVGAGI. The CDR3 loop spans 14 amino acids. The J segment lost 5 bases and the V segment lost 6 bases, leaving 9 bases of the junction unmatched. The CDR3 protein is CASRPNSQGYGYTF. The CDR3 region has the DNA TGTGCCAGCAGGCCTAATTCACAGGGGTATGGCTACACCTTC.

The rearrangement links TRBV18 to TRBJ2-1, with D perhaps TRBD1 (8 bases). Germline CDR1 KGHSH, CDR2 LQKENI. The V and J ends lost 1 base and 7 bases respectively, with 14 bases between them. The CDR3 runs to 15 residues. The CDR3 loop is CASSPQTGGGNEQFF. In DNA form, the CDR3 reads TGTGCCAGCTCACCACAAACAGGGGGGGGGAATGAGCAGTTCTTC. Drawing the rest from reference TRBV18 and TRBJ2-1, the complete variable domain is NAGVMQNPRHLVRRRGQEARLRCSPMKGHSHVYWYRQLPEEGLKFMVYLQKENIIDESGMPKERFSAEFPKEGPSILRIQQVVRGDSAAYFCASSPQTGGGNEQFFGPGTRLTVL.

The genes are TRBV11-2 and TRBJ2-5; TRBD2 matches at 10 bases. The CDR3 is 16 amino acids. Germline V gene data show CDR1 as SGHAT and CDR2 as FQNNGV. Trimming took 3 bases from V and 5 from J; bases not matched to a gene: 9. The CDR3 is CASSFLAGVRMETQYF. CDR3 bases: TGTGCCAGCAGCTTTCTAGCGGGAGTGAGAATGGAGACCCAGTACTTC.

This clone was seen just once. The chain has TRBV3-1 (or the pseudogene TRBV3-2) and TRBJ2-1; maybe TRBD2 (7 bases). In germline, CDR1 is LGHDT, CDR2 YNNKEL (reference sequence). Trimming left V 4 bases short and J 10 bases short, with 14 bases between. The CDR3 is 13 residues long. In DNA, the CDR3 is TGTGCCAGCAGCCCCCGCGGGGGCGGAGAGCAGTTCTTC. Amino acid sequence: CASSPRGGGEQFF.